This TCR beta chain was sequenced in a study of cytomegalovirus exposure and HLA in healthy donors (dated by TCRdb to about 2017). With respect to the entire study: An earlier analysis of roughly 570 of the donors reported approximately 260 Gb of sequence data and around 120 million unique TCR beta sequences obtained from 180 million or so T cells. Genome-wide SNP genotypes for about 55% of the roughly 670 donors were used in a later genetic analysis, which treated that subset as a discovery cohort. A separate validation cohort of 100 to 150 different subjects was used in addition to the approximately 700-subject first cohort. Because of strong linkage in the cohort, roughly five DR-DQ haplotypes were treated as single units for association and clustering. Every discovery cohort repertoire had been produced on one sequencing platform. To predict cytomegalovirus infection status, the study combined high-throughput TCR immunosequencing, statistical association of individual TCRs with disease status, and machine learning. Of the 300 to 450 genotyped donors, approximately 80% fell in the genetic ancestry cluster associated with self-reported Caucasian donors. To decide whether each TCR beta V gene segment behaved as functional or pseudogenic, an earlier analysis of 587 of the donors relied on high-throughput TCR beta sequencing. Across around 400 genotyped donors of the cohort, an average of 235,054 unique TCR beta nucleotide sequences per donor were sequenced, and approximately 17% of those sequences were non-productive. Typing coverage differed by locus: A, B, C, DRB1 and DQB1 were typed in roughly 629-640 donors, DQA1 in around 500, DPA1 in over 600, and DPB1 in 450 to 490. To study patterns of TCR occurrence, a later analysis re-analyzed previously published TCR beta repertoires from several hundred donors and added high-resolution HLA genotyping. Donor age, sex, ethnicity and CMV serostatus were compiled together with the repertoire data. Rather than using new phenotypic data, the later analysis identified candidate immune exposures from TCR beta sequences and from how often those sequences occurred across donors. The T cell repertoires of around 730 subjects were profiled by immunosequencing and related to cytomegalovirus serostatus. The aim of the study was to test whether cataloging public T cell receptors could identify signatures of past pathogen exposure. An early release that covered fewer than 800 HLA-typed donors contained around 300 gigabases of sequencing data and some 87 million unique TCR sequences. HLA typing covered class I and class II loci at four-digit resolution.

This clone was counted once. The target of this receptor is not known. Base qualities are not at hand, and no much larger clone is one base apart. Broader findings and caveats from the paper: The presence/absence analyses assumed that sequencing depth was roughly uniform across donors, and that assumption may not be true. The study listed 150 to 200 TCR beta chains as associated with cytomegalovirus. A later genetic analysis associated a missense DCLRE1C variant with V-gene and J-gene trimming of TCR beta chains, and an independent cohort replicated the association. In vitro tests confirmed that a few of the cytomegalovirus-associated TCR beta chains recognize cytomegalovirus antigens. According to a later genetic analysis, donors in an Asian-associated ancestry cluster had fewer N-insertions in productive TCRs than the approximately 610-donor mean. In an earlier analysis of some 550 of the donors, most TCR beta V segments were observed in productive rearrangements about 90% or about 30% of the time, broadly matching IMGT annotations. The earlier analysis of approximately 590 of the donors excluded 15 to 20 rarely observed V segments, including chromosome 9 orphons, because counts were too low. Because HLA typing was unavailable for some donors at each locus, only the typed subset was used in association tests. In this cohort, only TCR beta chains were sequenced, and detectable features were limited by the absence of alpha or paired-chain data. Across donors, most TCR sequences were observed very rarely, whereas some public TCRs were present in many individuals. A further reported finding was that TCR beta sequences accurately predicted the HLA-A and HLA-B alleles for most subjects in the first cohort. Several of the top co-occurrence clusters appeared to be linked to parvovirus B19, influenza, CMV and Epstein-Barr virus, according to a later analysis. Linkage disequilibrium might explain the correlated functional status among segregating V segments, but an unknown experimental factor could not be ruled out. Assigning TCR associations to individual alleles was difficult when HLA alleles, especially DR and DQ, strongly co-occurred. A later analysis found that HLA-associated TCR beta chains were more clonally expanded and had lower generation probabilities than equally common non-associated chains. At a false discovery rate of 0.05, a later analysis linked about 16,000 TCR beta sequences to specific HLA alleles. In both the original and validation cohorts, the classifier was reported to diagnose cytomegalovirus status with high specificity and sensitivity. It was suggested by the authors that the approach could potentially be generalized to other disease states and immunological phenotypes. CMV serostatus was the only immune exposure information available for the cohort. A later analysis found that most CMV-associated TCR beta chains appeared HLA-restricted, with HLA associations seemingly driven largely by CMV exposure. Because the 87-base-pair reads could not distinguish some IMGT-functional V segments, including TRBV6-2 and TRBV6-3, those segments were excluded. The sequencing pipeline was judged likely to have produced a cluster of highly shared sequence variants as a technical artifact. In a later analysis, TCR association rates were found to vary across HLA loci, with the most associated TCRs seen for DRB1 alleles and the fewest for HLA-C alleles.

The germline V gene gives CDR1 as SGHTA and CDR2 as FQGTGA. The CDR3 covers 17 residues, taking in both the cysteine and the phenylalanine. Only the CDR3 DNA is retained, 51 bases long and in frame from the first base. Trimmed from V: 6 bases; trimmed from J: 1 base; junction bases lacking a gene match: 11. In total, about 650 healthy bone marrow donors made up the cohort. At the time of sampling, every cohort member was nominally healthy, though immune exposures that went unrecorded were likely present. The donor tested CMV seronegative and was one of the 352 seronegative cohort members. A peripheral blood sample was provided by each donor, and peripheral blood mononuclear cells were used for TCR beta sequencing. Genomic DNA extraction from the blood cell samples was performed with the Qiagen DNeasy Blood Extraction Kit. Libraries were constructed by the immunoSEQ multiplex PCR assay. For the multiplex PCR, a mixture combining 60 forward primers for TCR Vbeta segments and 13 reverse primers for TCR Jbeta segments was used. Amplification of the CDR3 region of rearranged TCR beta genes was performed with a multiplex PCR assay on genomic DNA. Amplified TCR beta libraries were sequenced as 87-base-pair reads on the Illumina HiSeq System. Regarding the original processing steps: In a later analysis, tens of millions of unique TCR beta chains were counted across the 500 to 850 repertoires, and roughly 11 million of these chains were shared by at least two donors. A nearest-neighbor algorithm error-corrected the raw reads and collapsed the reads into unique sequences, merging closely related sequences to remove PCR and sequencing errors. Alignment of CDR3 sequences to IMGT reference sequences was used to assign V, D and J gene segments. For a sequence to be retained, a match of at least six nucleotides was required to both a V gene segment and a J gene segment. A rearrangement counted as productive if the CDR3 had no stop codons and remained in frame with V and J, and every other rearrangement counted as non-productive. CDR3 was defined by IMGT convention, running from the second conserved V-encoded cysteine to the conserved J-encoded phenylalanine. The earlier analysis of approximately 590 of the donors excluded any sequence lacking an unambiguous match to a single V gene segment. In an earlier analysis of 587 of the donors, V segments were called functional above 56.7% productive rearrangements and were called segregating when the between-donor standard deviation exceeded 5%. A statistical classification framework was built to diagnose cytomegalovirus status from the catalog of TCR beta chain sequences. V and J gene assignment, in a later analysis, came from comparing TCR nucleotide sequences with IMGT/GENE-DB human TR gene sequences. In a later analysis, CDR3 sequences and most-parsimonious VDJ recombination scenarios were assigned using the TCRdist pipeline. In a later analysis, each TCR beta chain was defined by its CDR3 amino acid sequence together with its V-gene family, and reads without a unique V-gene family were excluded. To address suspected cross-contamination and a sequencing artifact, a later analysis removed some 620 highly shared, low-generation-probability nucleotide sequences. In a later analysis, a clonal expansion index for each public chain was calculated from normalized within-repertoire ranks of inferred template counts. In a later analysis, generation probabilities were computed with a VDJ recombination model fitted to out-of-frame rearrangements, and the resulting probabilities were checked against IGoR. In a later analysis, hypergeometric tests were used to score TCR-TCR, TCR-HLA and TCR-CMV co-occurrence, with a repertoire-size bias correction applied to TCR pairs. To estimate false discovery rates, a later analysis permuted the HLA or CMV assignments 20 times. A later analysis grouped co-occurring TCRs with DBSCAN, adding TCRdist sequence similarity when clustering within HLA-allele-positive subsets. For co-occurrence clustering, repertoires with fewer than 30,000 or more than 120,000 public chains were excluded, along with about five repertoires with anomalous nucleotide sharing. In its TCRdb copy, this immuneACCESS table keeps in-frame sequences only and misses some clones. Where compared with another copy, unresolved V genes explain less than half of these, and the others have no known cause. From that table come the V and J calls and clone size; the DNA was used to work out D and trimming. This sample is represented by fewer than 85,000 clones; 75% to 85% of them were singletons. Around 3.6% of the sample is held by the ten biggest clonotypes.

Here the chain combines TRBV7-3 and TRBJ2-1; TRBD1 agrees with 8 junctional bases. The sample was PBMCs. This receptor was taken from a man aged 40-50 years in good health and CMV-seronegative. The CDR3 protein is CASSSRTGHQSYNEQFF. The sequenced DNA is TGTGCCAGCAGTTCCCGGACAGGGCATCAATCCTACAATGAGCAGTTCTTC.